The T cell receptor (beta chain) under discussion was sequenced for a study of post-analysis software for immune sequencing data. Study-level background: Disease trajectories encompassed relapsing-remitting, secondary progressive and progressive-relapsing multiple sclerosis.

Sequencing libraries made from TCR beta cDNA carried unique molecular identifiers. Yield was roughly 0.5 million cDNA molecules from around 1 to 9.1 million T cells. MiXCR, run by TCRdb on the PCR reads, gives a single entry per CDR3 protein. This repertoire shows 650,000 to 850,000 distinct CDR3 sequences, approximately 44% found once; its top ten account for over 4.5%. About this clonotype itself: The antigen remains unidentified.

Findings and caveats of the study: People with multiple sclerosis had a significantly lower normalized Chao1 diversity than controls did. Co-batched samples clustered tightly together by F measure.

The sequence was obtained from a girl aged 10 to 17 with multiple sclerosis. Sequenced sample: blood.

The CDR3 bases are TGTGCCACCAGCGTCGAGCGGGTGTACAATGAGCAGTTCTTC. It is translated as CATSVERVYNEQFF. The chain couples TRBV15 to TRBJ2-1, with a possible D match to TRBD2 (6 bases). Germline loops: CDR1 LNHNV, CDR2 YYDKDF (reference sequence). V was pared by 5 bases and J by 4 bases, with 12 bases between. The CDR3 is 14 amino acids. Combining the CDR3 with reference TRBV15 and TRBJ2-1 gives the whole variable domain DAMVIQNPRYQVTQFGKPVTLSCSQTLNHNVMYWYQQKSSQAPKLLFHYYDKDFNNEADTPDNFQSRRPNTSFCFLDIRSPGLGDTAMYLCATSVERVYNEQFFGPGTRLTVL.